These 31 T cell receptor beta chains originate from one sample sequenced in a study of cytomegalovirus exposure and HLA in healthy donors. PCR employed 60 Vbeta and 13 Jbeta primers. Generated by immunoSEQ multiplex PCR, the TCRdb table keeps only in-frame clones and is missing some. The sample carries fewer than 75,000 clones, 75% recorded once. Sequencing was performed on PBMCs. The receptor source for this set is a man between 65 and 80 years old in good health and CMV-seronegative.

The chain employs TRBV7-2 and TRBJ2-7; 7 bases are a match to TRBD2. The CDR3 sequence is 15 residues long. J lost 3 bases, V lost 4 bases, and 9 bases had no gene match. Germline lookup yields CDR1 SGHTA and CDR2 FQGNSA. CDR3 DNA sequence: TGTGCCAGCAGCTCTTACGGGAGGATGGACTACGAGCAGTACTTC. Amino acids: CASSSYGRMDYEQYF.

The chain recombines TRBV9 with TRBJ1-3; 7 nucleotides match TRBD1. J lost 3 bases, V lost 4 bases, and 4 bases had no gene match. The germline V gene has CDR1 SGDLS and CDR2 YYNGEE. The CDR3 loop spans 14 amino acids. Here the CDR3 reads CASSLRTGGNTIYF. In DNA, the CDR3 is TGTGCCAGCAGCCTGAGGACAGGTGGAAACACCATATATTTT.

This chain links TRBV18 with TRBJ1-2, with no clear D. The CDR3 sequence is 18 residues long. Germline-derived CDR1 and CDR2 are KGHSH and LQKENI. Trimming removed 2 bases from V and 2 bases from J, with 21 bases in between. The CDR3 loop is CASSPAPTGVGENYGYTF. The CDR3 DNA follows: TGTGCCAGCTCACCAGCTCCAACCGGGGTCGGGGAAAACTATGGCTACACCTTC.

This rearrangement joins TRBV7-9 to TRBJ2-7, with D tentatively TRBD2 (6 bases). The germline gives CDR1 SEHNR, CDR2 FQNEAQ (reference sequence). Trimming removed 5 bases at V and 0 bases at J, with 14 bases between. The CDR3 sequence is 15 residues long. The CDR3 DNA sequence: TGTGCCAGCAGCCAGTGGGCGACTAGCTCCTACGAGCAGTACTTC. Amino acids: CASSQWATSSYEQYF.

The chain links TRBV28 to TRBJ1-6, with 10 bases lining up with TRBD1. From germline, CDR1 is MDHEN and CDR2 SYDVKM. J gave up 6 bases and V 8 bases, and 7 bases lay outside the gene matches. This CDR3 has 15 residues. Written as DNA, the CDR3 is TGTGCCAGCGTGGGACAGGGGACGTCTAATTCACCCCTCCACTTT. Translation: CASVGQGTSNSPLHF.

V usage is TRBV19 and J usage is TRBJ1-2; D unclear. Trimming took off 6 bases at V and 2 bases at J, with 19 bases between the two ends. The germline V gene encodes CDR1 LNHDA and CDR2 SQIVND (reference sequence). The CDR3 sequence is 16 residues long. CDR3 DNA: TGTGCCAGTAGGGGGTTCGAGGGTGGCCTCAACTATGGCTACACCTTC. Its protein product is CASRGFEGGLNYGYTF.

The chain couples TRBV2 to TRBJ2-1; 14 bases fit TRBD2. The V and J ends lost 4 bases and 5 bases, in that order; junction bases with no gene match: 1. There are 15 residues in the CDR3. The V gene's germline CDR1 is SNHLY and CDR2 FYNNEI. CDR3 coding DNA: TGTGCCAGCAGTGGACTAGCGGGGGGGGACAATGAGCAGTTCTTC. Its translation: CASSGLAGGDNEQFF.

V and J are TRBV7-8 and TRBJ2-2, with 7 bases that match TRBD2. The CDR3 contains 18 residues. Germline-derived CDR1 and CDR2 are SGHVS and FQNEAQ. Unmatched junction bases numbered 8, after V lost 0 bases and J lost 1 base. This CDR3 reads CASSLATRGLGNTGELFF. The CDR3, as DNA: TGTGCCAGCAGCTTAGCCACACGCGGACTAGGGAACACCGGGGAGCTGTTTTTT.

This clone was observed a few times. The rearrangement links TRBV19 to TRBJ1-5, with 9 bases matching TRBD1. With V trimmed by 9 bases and J by 7 bases, 16 bases remained unmatched. Germline V gene sequence: CDR1 LNHDA, CDR2 SQIVND (reference sequence). The CDR3 is made up of 16 amino acids. Here the CDR3 reads CASLPGTGLLQQPQHF. Written as DNA, the CDR3 is TGTGCCAGCCTACCCGGGACAGGGCTTTTACAACAGCCCCAGCATTTT.

J is TRBJ1-2 and V is TRBV6-1; 7 bases are a match to TRBD1. The CDR3 is made up of 13 amino acids. The junction had 6 bases not matched to a gene; V was cut back by 6 bases and J by 5 bases. In germline, CDR1 is MNHNS, CDR2 SASEGT. Here the CDR3 reads CASSEGQTYGYTF. In DNA form, the CDR3 reads TGTGCCAGCAGCGAGGGACAGACGTATGGCTACACCTTC.

The chain recombines TRBV6-1 with TRBJ1-1, with a weak D call TRBD1 (6 bases). The V and J ends lost 5 bases and 9 bases respectively, with 10 bases between them. This CDR3 region has 11 residues. Germline lookup yields CDR1 MNHNS and CDR2 SASEGT. The CDR3 here is CASSIGQQAFF. CDR3 bases: TGTGCCAGCAGTATTGGACAGCAAGCTTTCTTT.

The rearrangement uses TRBV11-3 and TRBJ2-1; D unresolved. The CDR3 spans 14 residues. Germline CDR1 is SGHNT and CDR2 is YENEEA. Deletions cut 1 base from V and 9 bases from J, with 13 bases between. For the CDR3, the DNA is TGTGCCAGCAGCTTAGGCGCTACCCTTAGTGAGCAGTTCTTC. Residues: CASSLGATLSEQFF.

The CDR3 DNA follows: TGTGCCAGCAGTCCCGGGGTGGGATCGAACACCGGGGAGCTGTTTTTT. Protein product: CASSPGVGSNTGELFF. V usage is TRBV11-3 and J usage is TRBJ2-2, with a tentative D call TRBD2 (5 bases). In germline, CDR1 is SGHNT, CDR2 YENEEA. V lost 6 bases and J 0 bases, leaving 14 bases between the germline ends. This CDR3 contains 16 residues.

The CDR3 DNA reads TGCGCCAGCAGCCAGGGGACAGGGGGTAATCAGCCCCAGCATTTT. Its protein is CASSQGTGGNQPQHF. The chain links TRBV4-1 to TRBJ1-5; 11 bases are a match to TRBD1. The CDR3 length is 15 residues. V lost 3 bases, J lost 4 bases, and 2 bases stayed unmatched. Per the germline V gene, CDR1 is MGHRA and CDR2 is YSYEKL.

The chain employs TRBV19 and TRBJ1-4; D perhaps matches TRBD1 (6 bases). V was clipped by 5 bases and J by 6 bases, with 19 bases between them. Germline CDR1 LNHDA, CDR2 SQIVND (reference sequence). The CDR3 is made up of 16 amino acids. This chain's CDR3 is CASSALSRGADEKLFF. DNA of the CDR3: TGTGCCAGTAGTGCCCTGTCCAGGGGAGCCGATGAAAAACTGTTTTTT.

The V and J genes are TRBV2 and TRBJ2-7, with D tentatively TRBD2 (5 bases). Trimming pared 2 bases from V and 2 bases from J, leaving 13 bases between. CDR1 and CDR2 (germline): SNHLY, FYNNEI. The length of the CDR3 is 15 residues. The chain's CDR3 is CASSERPEATYEQYF. The CDR3 DNA sequence: TGTGCCAGCAGTGAACGACCGGAGGCGACCTACGAGCAGTACTTC.

The chain uses TRBV5-1 and TRBJ1-4, with 8 bases lining up with TRBD1. The length of the CDR3 is 14 residues. V lost 4 bases, J lost 6 bases, and 5 bases stayed unmatched. Germline loops: CDR1 SGHRS, CDR2 YFSETQ. The CDR3 reads CASSIRGLDEKLFF. The CDR3 DNA reads as TGCGCCAGCAGCATCAGGGGGCTTGATGAAAAACTGTTTTTT.

The rearrangement joins TRBV28 to TRBJ2-4; weak D call: TRBD1 (6 bases). Trimming removed 4 bases at V and 6 bases at J, with 13 bases between. CDR3 length equals 14 residues. CDR1 is MDHEN, CDR2 SYDVKM, per germline. The CDR3 region is CASSSLSQGNIQYF. The CDR3 DNA reads as TGTGCCAGCAGTTCACTGTCACAGGGAAACATTCAGTACTTC.

In its sample, this clone was seen a few times. The J gene is TRBJ1-5, the V gene TRBV7-9; possible D gene TRBD1, 6 bases. CDR1 is SEHNR, CDR2 FQNEAQ, per germline (reference sequence). Trimming shortened V by 5 bases and J by 7 bases, and 12 bases separated the two germline ends. CDR3 size: 13 residues. CDR3 nucleotide sequence: TGTGCCAGCAGCCCACAGGGATTCCAGCCCCAGCATTTT. Its protein is CASSPQGFQPQHF.

The rearrangement uses TRBV7-2 and TRBJ1-1; D might be TRBD1 (6 bases). V lost 6 bases and J lost 4, with 15 bases in between. This CDR3 is 14 amino acids long. Germline V CDR1 and CDR2: SGHTA, FQGNSA. The CDR3 region has the DNA TGTGCCAGCAGTAGGGGGGGGTCTAGCACTGAAGCTTTCTTT. Translated, it gives CASSRGGSSTEAFF.

The CDR3 spells CASSQTGASSYEQYF. CDR3 sequence (DNA): TGCGCCAGCAGCCAGACAGGCGCTAGTTCCTACGAGCAGTACTTC. This chain links TRBV4-3 with TRBJ2-7; D is possibly TRBD1 (6 bases). V shed 3 bases and J shed 1 base, with 13 bases lying between them. The length of the CDR3 is 15 residues. CDR1 is LGHNA, CDR2 YSLEER, per germline.

This clone was picked up a small number of times. This sequence joins TRBV7-2 and TRBJ2-3; 9 bases align to TRBD2. J was trimmed by 1 base and V by 5 bases; bases with no gene match: 1. Germline V gene lookup returns CDR1 SGHTA and CDR2 FQGNSA. The CDR3 covers 14 residues. The CDR3 DNA reads as TGTGCCAGCAGCCAGCGGGGGGGCACAGATACGCAGTATTTT. Protein product: CASSQRGGTDTQYF. The full variable domain, in which reference TRBV7-2 and TRBJ2-3 provide the parts outside the CDR3, is GAGVSQSPSNKVTEKGKDVELRCDPISGHTALYWYRQSLGQGLEFLIYFQGNSAPDKSGLPSDRFSAERTGGSVSTLTIQRTQQEDSAVYLCASSQRGGTDTQYFGPGTRLTVL.

The V and J genes are TRBV7-2 and TRBJ2-7, with D possibly TRBD2 on 5 matching bases. The CDR3 consists of 16 residues. The V and J ends lost 1 base and 6 bases respectively, with 19 bases between them. Germline V gene sequence: CDR1 SGHTA, CDR2 FQGNSA. This CDR3 is CASSLGSLAGRVEQYF. The CDR3 DNA reads TGTGCCAGCAGCTTAGGAAGTCTAGCCGGTCGAGTCGAGCAGTACTTC.

The chain is built from TRBV7-2 and TRBJ1-2; D unclear. Germline V gene lookup returns CDR1 SGHTA and CDR2 FQGNSA. V lost 7 bases and J 4 bases, leaving 16 bases between the germline ends. This CDR3 comprises 14 residues. Written as DNA, the CDR3 is TGTGCCAGCACCCAAGGAGGGTTTGGCTATGGCTACACCTTC. It yields the protein CASTQGGFGYGYTF.

The J gene is TRBJ1-2, the V gene TRBV5-1; D is undetermined. The length of the CDR3 is 13 residues. From germline, CDR1 is SGHRS and CDR2 YFSETQ. The V and J ends lost 4 bases and 6 bases respectively, with 13 bases between them. The CDR3 region is CASSLFGSDGYTF. For the CDR3, the DNA is TGCGCCAGCAGCCTATTCGGGTCGGATGGCTACACCTTC.

The chain employs TRBV5-4 and TRBJ2-5; TRBD2 matches 8 bases. The length of the CDR3 is 16 residues. V dropped 3 bases and J dropped 4; count of bases not matched to a gene: 11. CDR1 is SGHNT, CDR2 YYREEE, per germline (reference sequence). CDR3 nucleotides: TGTGCCAGCAGCTCGCGGACTACCGGGAGGGGAGAGACCCAGTACTTC. It is translated as CASSSRTTGRGETQYF.

This chain links TRBV19 with TRBJ2-2; the D gene is possibly TRBD2 (5 bases). The germline CDR1 and CDR2 sequences are LNHDA and SQIVND (reference sequence). CDR3 size: 12 residues. V lost 7 bases and J 6 bases, leaving 9 bases between the germline ends. DNA of the CDR3: TGTGCCAGTATAGAGGGCGCCGGGGAGCTGTTTTTT. Its protein is CASIEGAGELFF.

The table lists this clone with a few counts. The genes are TRBV9 and TRBJ2-5; TRBD2 is a possible D gene (7 bases). Germline-derived CDR1 and CDR2 are SGDLS and YYNGEE. The germline V and J ends were trimmed by 0 bases and 6 bases, with 15 bases remaining between them. CDR3 length: 15 amino acids. As DNA, the CDR3 is TGTGCCAGCAGCGTAGACGGGGGGCCCCTAAAGACCCAGTACTTC. It translates to CASSVDGGPLKTQYF.

The chain uses TRBV11-2 and TRBJ1-3; no firm D call. Germline-derived CDR1 and CDR2 are SGHAT and FQNNGV. The CDR3 consists of 16 residues. Trimming left V 5 bases short and J 4 bases short, with 18 bases between. CDR3 residues: CASSLRRVAEGNTIYF. The CDR3 DNA sequence: TGTGCCAGCAGCCTAAGGCGGGTCGCGGAGGGAAACACCATATATTTT. The entire variable domain, with the rest obtained from reference TRBV11-2 and TRBJ1-3, is as follows: EAGVAQSPRYKIIEKRQSVAFWCNPISGHATLYWYQQILGQGPKLLIQFQNNGVVDDSQLPKDRFSAERLKGVDSTLKIQPAKLEDSAVYLCASSLRRVAEGNTIYFGEGSWLTVV.

The rearrangement joins TRBV5-1 to TRBJ2-7; the match to TRBD1 covers 10 bases. Germline V gene data show CDR1 as SGHRS and CDR2 as YFSETQ. J gave up 3 bases and V 0 bases, and 3 bases lay outside the gene matches. The CDR3 is 15 amino acids. CDR3 residues: CASSLGDRGGYEQYF. CDR3 nucleotides: TGCGCCAGCAGCTTGGGGGACAGGGGAGGCTACGAGCAGTACTTC. The whole variable domain, remainder taken from reference TRBV5-1 and TRBJ2-7, is KAGVTQTPRYLIKTRGQQVTLSCSPISGHRSVSWYQQTPGQGLQFLFEYFSETQRNKGNFPGRFSGRQFSNSRSEMNVSTLELGDSALYLCASSLGDRGGYEQYFGPGTRLTVT.

The gene calls are TRBV18 and TRBJ1-5; D is uncertain. CDR3 length: 15 residues. Germline CDR1 KGHSH, CDR2 LQKENI. Trimming took off 6 bases at V and 2 bases at J, with 14 bases between the two ends. The CDR3 bases are TGTGCCAGCTCCCTCGGCCAGGAAGGCAATCAGCCCCAGCATTTT. Encoded protein: CASSLGQEGNQPQHF.